These 6 T cell receptor beta chains were all obtained from the same sample, sequenced in a study of blood T cell repertoires in COVID-19. Sequencing was performed with immunoSEQ multiplex PCR; in TCRdb, only in-frame clones are kept and a portion is missing. Of 120,000 to 150,000 clones listed, 84% are singletons. Specimen: PBMCs or T cells enriched from blood (not recorded which). The origin of the receptors is a woman between 45 and 60 years old who had been exposed to COVID-19.

This chain uses TRBV9 with TRBJ2-1; D gene unclear. The CDR3 has 12 amino acids. Germline loops: CDR1 SGDLS, CDR2 YYNGEE. Trimming removed 0 bases from V and 7 bases from J, with 5 bases in between. CDR3 in amino acids: CASSVVPNEQFF. In DNA form, the CDR3 reads TGTGCCAGCAGCGTAGTCCCTAATGAGCAGTTCTTC.

V is TRBV5-1 and J is TRBJ2-3; a possible D gene is TRBD1 (6 bases). This CDR3 region has 15 residues. Germline V gene sequence: CDR1 SGHRS, CDR2 YFSETQ. Trimming shortened V by 2 bases and J by 1 base, and 11 bases separated the two germline ends. DNA of the CDR3: TGCGCCAGCAGCTTCCGGGACATTCGCACAGATACGCAGTATTTT. Translating gives CASSFRDIRTDTQYF. The whole variable domain, remainder taken from reference TRBV5-1 and TRBJ2-3, is KAGVTQTPRYLIKTRGQQVTLSCSPISGHRSVSWYQQTPGQGLQFLFEYFSETQRNKGNFPGRFSGRQFSNSRSEMNVSTLELGDSALYLCASSFRDIRTDTQYFGPGTRLTVL.

This clone was counted between two and nine times. The chain carries TRBV6-5 and TRBJ1-2, with 10 bases that match TRBD1. Germline-derived CDR1 and CDR2 are MNHEY and SVGAGI. The length of the CDR3 is 16 residues. Trimming took 2 bases from V and 8 from J; bases not matched to a gene: 11. CDR3 DNA: TGTGCCAGCAGTTACGGACTGAGACAGGGGGCGAAAGGCTACACCTTC. It is translated as CASSYGLRQGAKGYTF.

V is TRBV7-9 and J is TRBJ1-3, with 7 nucleotides matching TRBD1. This CDR3 spans 15 amino acids. CDR1 is SEHNR, CDR2 FQNEAQ, per germline (reference sequence). Losses at the gene ends were 5 bases for V and 1 base for J; bases not matched to a gene: 5. CDR3: CASSTDRESGNTIYF. Here the CDR3 DNA reads TGTGCCAGCAGCACTGACAGGGAGTCTGGAAACACCATATATTTT.

This rearrangement joins TRBV5-1 to TRBJ2-1, with 7 bases matching TRBD1. Germline CDR1 reads SGHRS; CDR2 reads YFSETQ. The CDR3 runs to 16 residues. Germline trimming cut 1 base from V and 4 bases from J; bases unmatched to any gene: 8. The CDR3, as DNA: TGCGCCAGCAGCTTGAATTCCGGGACAGCGTACAATGAGCAGTTCTTC. The encoded protein is CASSLNSGTAYNEQFF.

The chain combines TRBV5-1 with TRBJ2-7; 9 bases match TRBD1. Germline assignment: CDR1 SGHRS and CDR2 YFSETQ. Losses at the gene ends were 4 bases for V and 4 bases for J; bases not matched to a gene: 9. The CDR3 loop spans 15 amino acids. DNA for the CDR3: TGCGCCAGCAGCCGGACTACAGGGGGCAGTTACGAGCAGTACTTC. This encodes CASSRTTGGSYEQYF.